The TCR beta chain under discussion was sequenced for a study of cytomegalovirus exposure and HLA in healthy donors. Notes on the study in general: Available immune exposure information covered CMV serostatus only. Reportedly, fewer N-insertions than the approximately 700-donor mean appeared in an Asian-associated ancestry cluster in a later analysis. Earlier findings revealed that most TCR beta V segments proved productive either about 87% or about 30% of the time.

Researchers ran the PCR with 60 Vbeta and 13 Jbeta primers. The table came from immunoSEQ multiplex PCR; TCRdb's copy has only in-frame clones and leaves some out. The repertoire holds about 240,000 clones, with roughly 73% as singletons. Donors had nominal health at sampling but likely had unrecorded immune exposures. This clone was observed once. Its cognate antigen is unknown. CDR3 length equals 13 residues. Germline-derived CDR1 and CDR2 are SNHLY and FYNNEI. J lost 3 bases, V lost 10 bases, and 7 bases had no gene match. The receptor's source is a boy aged 5 to 17 in good health and CMV-seronegative. The chain has TRBV2 and TRBJ2-3, with TRBD1 matching 7 bases. Sequenced input: PBMCs. The CDR3 protein is CATQGLGTDTQYF. The CDR3 nucleotides are TGTGCCACACAGGGGTTGGGGACAGATACGCAGTATTTT.